This record covers a single TCR beta chain. The data are from a study of blood T cell repertoires in COVID-19. Overall study context: COVID-19 samples from acute and convalescent phases originated in the United States, Italy and Spain. The analysed material was cDNA or gDNA that came from T cells, B-cell-depleted T cells, or PBMCs.

The CDR3 length is 14 residues. V was trimmed by 7 bases and J by 5 bases, leaving 15 bases between them. The V gene's germline CDR1 is SEHNR and CDR2 FQNEAQ (reference sequence). Sequencing was performed with immunoSEQ multiplex PCR; in TCRdb, only in-frame clones are kept and a portion is missing. The table includes 350,000 to 550,000 clones, roughly 89% detected once. The clonotype comes from a woman in her 30s with acute or convalescent COVID-19. This sequence joins TRBV7-9 and TRBJ2-4; possible D gene TRBD1, 6 bases. Sequenced material: peripheral blood. The CDR3 DNA reads as TGTGCCAGCACCTCTCAGGGGTCAGAAAACATTCAGTACTTC. This translates into CASTSQGSENIQYF. Filled out from reference TRBV7-9 and TRBJ2-4, the complete variable domain reads DTGVSQNPRHKITKRGQNVTFRCDPISEHNRLYWYRQTLGQGPEFLTYFQNEAQLEKSRLLSDRFSAERPKGSFSTLEIQRTEQGDSAMYLCASTSQGSENIQYFGAGTRLSVL.